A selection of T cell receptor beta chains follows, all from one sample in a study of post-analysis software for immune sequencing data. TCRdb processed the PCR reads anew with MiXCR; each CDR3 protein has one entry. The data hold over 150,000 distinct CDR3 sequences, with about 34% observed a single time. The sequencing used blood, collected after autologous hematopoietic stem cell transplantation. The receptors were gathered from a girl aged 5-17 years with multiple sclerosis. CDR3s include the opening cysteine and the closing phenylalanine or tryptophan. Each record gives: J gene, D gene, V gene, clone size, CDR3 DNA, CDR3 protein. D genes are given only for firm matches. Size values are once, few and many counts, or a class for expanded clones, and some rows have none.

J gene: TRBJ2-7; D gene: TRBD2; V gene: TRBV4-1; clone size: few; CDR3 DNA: TGCGCCAGCAGCCAAGGGGGTAGCGGGAAGTTTAGTTACGAGCAGTACTTC; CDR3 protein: CASSQGGSGKFSYEQYF
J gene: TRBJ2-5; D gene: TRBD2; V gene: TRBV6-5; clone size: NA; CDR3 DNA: TGTGCCAGCAGTTACGCGGGAGGTGGAGAGACCCGGTACTTC; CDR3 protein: CASSYAGGGETRYF
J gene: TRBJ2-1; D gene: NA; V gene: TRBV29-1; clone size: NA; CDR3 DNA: TGCAGCCCCCGAGGGGAAGACAATGAGCAGTTCTTC; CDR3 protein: CSPRGEDNEQFF
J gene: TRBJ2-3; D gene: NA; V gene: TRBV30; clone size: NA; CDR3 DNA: TGTGCCTGGAATGGGGGACTCGGCACAGATACGCAGTATTTT; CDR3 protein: CAWNGGLGTDTQYF
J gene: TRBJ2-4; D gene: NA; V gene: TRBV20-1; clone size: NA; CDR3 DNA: TGCAGTGCTAGAGGGGGGCGTGTGGCAGAAAACATTCAGTACTTC; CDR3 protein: CSARGGRVAENIQYF
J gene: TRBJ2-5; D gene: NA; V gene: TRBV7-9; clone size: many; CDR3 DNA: TGTGCCAGCAGCTTAGCGGGAGGAGAGACCCAGTACTTC; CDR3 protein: CASSLAGGETQYF
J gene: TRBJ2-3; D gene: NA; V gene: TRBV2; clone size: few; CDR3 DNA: TGTGCCAGCAGTGACGCGCGGAGTCCTAGCACAGATACGCAGTATTTT; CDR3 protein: CASSDARSPSTDTQYF
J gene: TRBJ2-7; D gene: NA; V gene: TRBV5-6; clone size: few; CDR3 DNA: TGTGCCAGCAGTGGGACCAGCGAGTCCTACGAGCAGTACTTC; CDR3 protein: CASSGTSESYEQYF
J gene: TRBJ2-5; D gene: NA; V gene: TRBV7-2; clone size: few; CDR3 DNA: TGTGCCAGCAGCTCCTCGGGAGCCCAAGAGACCCAGTACTTC; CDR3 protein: CASSSSGAQETQYF
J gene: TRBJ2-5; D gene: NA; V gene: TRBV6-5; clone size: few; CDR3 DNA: TGTGCCAGCAGTGCCAATCCGGCGGTGGTAGAGACCCAGTACTTC; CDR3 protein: CASSANPAVVETQYF
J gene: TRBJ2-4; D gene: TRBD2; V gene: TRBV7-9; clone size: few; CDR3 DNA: TGTGCCAGCAGCCGGGAGCGGGACGCGCGGGAGCAGTACTTC; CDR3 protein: CASSRERDAREQYF
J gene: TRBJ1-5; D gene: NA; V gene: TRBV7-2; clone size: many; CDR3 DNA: TGTGCCAGCAGCGCCCGTCTTACCCGGCAGCCCCAGCATTTT; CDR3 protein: CASSARLTRQPQHF
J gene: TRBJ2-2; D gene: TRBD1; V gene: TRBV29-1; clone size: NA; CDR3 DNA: TGCAGCGTTCCGAAGACAGGGGGCACCGGGGAGCTGTTTTTT; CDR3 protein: CSVPKTGGTGELFF
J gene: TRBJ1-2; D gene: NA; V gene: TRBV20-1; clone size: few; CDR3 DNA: TGCAGTGCCCGCCACGAGGGCTATGGCTACACCTTC; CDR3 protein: CSARHEGYGYTF
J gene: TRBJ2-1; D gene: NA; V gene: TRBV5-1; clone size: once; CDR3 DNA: TGCGCCAGCAGCTCGTTGGGCAGGGGAGGCAATGAGCAGTTCTTC; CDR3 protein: CASSSLGRGGNEQFF
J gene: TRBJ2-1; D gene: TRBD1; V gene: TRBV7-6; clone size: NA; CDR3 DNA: TGTGCCAGCAGCTTACACGGGGCTGGAGAGTACAGGGGGCACCGGGGCAATGAGCAGTTCTTC; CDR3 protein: CASSLHGAGEYRGHRGNEQFF
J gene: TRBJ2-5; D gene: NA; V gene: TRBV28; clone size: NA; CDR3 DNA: TGTGCCAGTACCACAGCCGCGGCCCAGTACTTC; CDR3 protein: CASTTAAAQYF
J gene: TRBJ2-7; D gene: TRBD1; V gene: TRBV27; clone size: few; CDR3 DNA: TGTGCCAGCGGGCCCGGACAGGGCATTGGCGAGCAGTACTTC; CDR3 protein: CASGPGQGIGEQYF
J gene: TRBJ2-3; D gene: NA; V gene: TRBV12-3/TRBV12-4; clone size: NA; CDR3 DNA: TGTGCCAGCAGTCCAGGAGGAGATACGCAGTATTTT; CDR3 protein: CASSPGGDTQYF
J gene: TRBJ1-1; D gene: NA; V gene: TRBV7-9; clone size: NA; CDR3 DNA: TGTGCCAGCACCCCGAGGGGAGGGGCTGAAGCTTTCTTT; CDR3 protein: CASTPRGGAEAFF
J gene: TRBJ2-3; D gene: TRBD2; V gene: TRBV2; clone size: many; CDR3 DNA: TGTGCCAGCACGCAAATAGCGGGAGGGGGTCTAGATACGCAGTATTTT; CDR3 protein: CASTQIAGGGLDTQYF
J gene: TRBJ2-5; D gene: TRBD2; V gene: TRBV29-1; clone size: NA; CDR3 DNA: TGCAGCGTTGACTATACGGCTAGCGGAGAAGAGACCCAGTACTTC; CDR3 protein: CSVDYTASGEETQYF
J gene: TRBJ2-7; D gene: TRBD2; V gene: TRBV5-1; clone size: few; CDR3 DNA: TGCGCCAGCAGCTTGAGGCTAGCGGGGACCTACGAGCAGTACTTC; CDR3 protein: CASSLRLAGTYEQYF
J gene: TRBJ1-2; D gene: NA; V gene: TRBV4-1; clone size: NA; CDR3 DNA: TGCGCCAGCAGCCAACTTCTGGGGGGGTTTCCCTCCTATGGCTACACCTTC; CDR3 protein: CASSQLLGGFPSYGYTF
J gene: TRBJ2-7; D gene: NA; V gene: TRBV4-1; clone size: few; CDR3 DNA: TGCGCCAGCAGCCAAGAAAAGCGGCAGGGCATCTACGAGCAGTACTTC; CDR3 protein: CASSQEKRQGIYEQYF
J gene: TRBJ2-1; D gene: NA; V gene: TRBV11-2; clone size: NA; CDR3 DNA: TGTGCCAGCAGCCCGCCGGTTGGAAGCTCGGGTGAGCAGTTCTTC; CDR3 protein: CASSPPVGSSGEQFF
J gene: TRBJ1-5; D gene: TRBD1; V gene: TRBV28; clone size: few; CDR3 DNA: TGTGCCAGCAGCCTCCCGGGACAGGGAAATCAGCCCCAGCATTTT; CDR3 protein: CASSLPGQGNQPQHF
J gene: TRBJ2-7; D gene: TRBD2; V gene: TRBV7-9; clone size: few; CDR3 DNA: TGTGCCAGCAGCTTGGGGACTAGCGGGATGGGCGAGCAGTACTTC; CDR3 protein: CASSLGTSGMGEQYF
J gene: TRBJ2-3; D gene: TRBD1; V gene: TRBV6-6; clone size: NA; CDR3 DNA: TGTGCCAGCAGTTACACAGGGGGGCCTGGAGATACGCAGTATTTT; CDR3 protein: CASSYTGGPGDTQYF
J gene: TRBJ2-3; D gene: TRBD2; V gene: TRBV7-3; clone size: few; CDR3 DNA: TGTGCCAGCAGCTTAGGAGCGGGATCCGATACGCAGTATTTT; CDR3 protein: CASSLGAGSDTQYF
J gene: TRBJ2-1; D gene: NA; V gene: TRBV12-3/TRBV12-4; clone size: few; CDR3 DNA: TGTGCCAGCAGTCTCCCGGGACCCCTGGATGAGCAGTTCTTC; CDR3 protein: CASSLPGPLDEQFF
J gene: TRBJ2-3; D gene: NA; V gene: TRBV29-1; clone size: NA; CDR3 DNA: TGCAGCGCCGATCCGGGGGAAGATACGCAGTATTTT; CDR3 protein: CSADPGEDTQYF
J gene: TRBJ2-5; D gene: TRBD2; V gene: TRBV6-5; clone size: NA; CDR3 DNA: TGTGCCAGCAGGGCGGGGGATATGCAGACCCAGTACTTC; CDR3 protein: CASRAGDMQTQYF
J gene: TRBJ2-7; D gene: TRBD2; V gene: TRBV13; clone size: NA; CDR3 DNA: TGTGCCAGCAGCTCCACCACTAGCGCGGATTACGAGCAGTACTTC; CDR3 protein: CASSSTTSADYEQYF
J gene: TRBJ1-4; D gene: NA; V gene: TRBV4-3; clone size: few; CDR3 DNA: TGCGCCAGCAGCCAAGGGGGGACCCGGGGTAATGAAAAACTGTTTTTT; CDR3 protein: CASSQGGTRGNEKLFF
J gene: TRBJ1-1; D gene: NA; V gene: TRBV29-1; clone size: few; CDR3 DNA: TGCAGCGGGGACACCAACACTGAAGCTTTCTTT; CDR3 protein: CSGDTNTEAFF
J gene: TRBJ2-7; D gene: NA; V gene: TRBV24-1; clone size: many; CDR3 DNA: TGTGCCACCAGTGATTCCGGGTTAGACGAGCAGTACTTC; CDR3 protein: CATSDSGLDEQYF
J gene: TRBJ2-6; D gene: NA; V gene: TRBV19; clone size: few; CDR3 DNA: TGTGCCAGTAGTCCAGGGGACTCTGGGGCCAACGTCCTGACTTTC; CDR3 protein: CASSPGDSGANVLTF
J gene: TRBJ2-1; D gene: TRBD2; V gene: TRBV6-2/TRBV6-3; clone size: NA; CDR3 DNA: TGTGCCAGCAGTCCCCCGACTAGCGGGAGGGAAATCGGGTTCTTC; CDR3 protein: CASSPPTSGREIGFF
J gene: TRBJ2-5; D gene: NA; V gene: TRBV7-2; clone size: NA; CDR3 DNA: TGTGCCAGCAGCTTAGAGCAGGGAGAGACCCAGTACTTC; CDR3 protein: CASSLEQGETQYF
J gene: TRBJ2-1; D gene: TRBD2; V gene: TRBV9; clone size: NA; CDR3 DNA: TGTGCCAGTAGCGTAGAAACCCGGACTAGCGGAAAAAATGAGCAGTTCTTC; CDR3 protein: CASSVETRTSGKNEQFF
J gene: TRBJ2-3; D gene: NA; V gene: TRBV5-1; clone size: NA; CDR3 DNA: TGCGCCAGCAGCCCCGGGTTGGCAGATACGCAGTATTTT; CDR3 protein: CASSPGLADTQYF
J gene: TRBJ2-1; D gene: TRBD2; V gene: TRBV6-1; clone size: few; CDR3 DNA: TGTGCCAGCAACAACTCCCCGGGACTAGCGGAACCCGACTACAATGAGCAGTTCTTC; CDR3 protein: CASNNSPGLAEPDYNEQFF
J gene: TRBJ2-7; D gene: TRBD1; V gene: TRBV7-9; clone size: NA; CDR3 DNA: TGTGCCAGCAGCCGCCGGGACAGACCTTACGAGCAGTACTTC; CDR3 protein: CASSRRDRPYEQYF
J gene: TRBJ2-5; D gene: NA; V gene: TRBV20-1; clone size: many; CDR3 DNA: TGCAGTGCTCCCGGGACCGCGGGAGAGACCCAGTACTTC; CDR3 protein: CSAPGTAGETQYF
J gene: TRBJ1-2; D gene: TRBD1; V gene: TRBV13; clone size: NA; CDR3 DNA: TGTGCCAGCAGACGCCCCCAGGGACAGGGAAACTATGGCTACACCTTC; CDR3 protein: CASRRPQGQGNYGYTF
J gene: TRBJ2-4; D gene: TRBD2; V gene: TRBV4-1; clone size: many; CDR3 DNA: TGCGCCAGCAGCCCACTAGCGGGAGTTGAGATTCAGTACTTC; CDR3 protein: CASSPLAGVEIQYF
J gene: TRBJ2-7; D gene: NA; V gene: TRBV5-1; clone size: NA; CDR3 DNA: TGCGCCAGCAGCTCCGAGGGGCAAAGGGCCTACGAGCAGTACTTC; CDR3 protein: CASSSEGQRAYEQYF
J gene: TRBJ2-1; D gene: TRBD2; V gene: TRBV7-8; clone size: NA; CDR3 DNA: TGTGCCAGCAGCCCAGCTAGCGGGATAGTAGGTGAGCAGTTCTTC; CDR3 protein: CASSPASGIVGEQFF
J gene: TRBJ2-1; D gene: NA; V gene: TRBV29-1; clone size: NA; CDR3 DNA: TGCAGCGTTGAAGGGGGGGCCATTTACAATGAGCAGTTCTTC; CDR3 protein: CSVEGGAIYNEQFF
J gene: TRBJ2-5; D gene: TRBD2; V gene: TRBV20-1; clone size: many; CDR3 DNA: TGCAGTGCCCCCCGGGCTAGCGGATTATTAGAGACCCAGTACTTC; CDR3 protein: CSAPRASGLLETQYF
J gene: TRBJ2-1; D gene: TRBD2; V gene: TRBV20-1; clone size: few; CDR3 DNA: TGCAGTGCTAGCGTGCGGGAGGGGTACAATGAGCAGTTCTTC; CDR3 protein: CSASVREGYNEQFF
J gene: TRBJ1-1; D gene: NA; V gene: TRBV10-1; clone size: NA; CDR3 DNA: TGCGCCAGCAGTGAGTCTAAGTATGGACGGGAAGCTTTCTTT; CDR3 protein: CASSESKYGREAFF
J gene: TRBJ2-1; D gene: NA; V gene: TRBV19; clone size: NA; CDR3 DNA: TGTGCCAGTAGTACCGGTGTGGATCCCCCCTACAATGAGCAGTTCTTC; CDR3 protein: CASSTGVDPPYNEQFF
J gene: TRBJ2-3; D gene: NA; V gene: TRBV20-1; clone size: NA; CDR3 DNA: TGCAGTGCTAGAGATGGGGTCACAGATACGCAGTATTTT; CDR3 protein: CSARDGVTDTQYF
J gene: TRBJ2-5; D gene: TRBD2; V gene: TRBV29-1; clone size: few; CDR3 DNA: TGCAGCGTTGAGACTAGCGGGAGCGGTGAGACCCAGTACTTC; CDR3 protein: CSVETSGSGETQYF
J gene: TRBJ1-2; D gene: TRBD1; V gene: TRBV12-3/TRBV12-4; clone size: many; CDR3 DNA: TGTGCCAGCAGCCCCAACAGGGGAGCTAACTATGGCTACACCTTC; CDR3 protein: CASSPNRGANYGYTF
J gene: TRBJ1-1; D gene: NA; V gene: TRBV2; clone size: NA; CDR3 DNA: TGTGCCAGCAGTGAGGCCCAGGGGAGGATCGAAGCTTTCTTT; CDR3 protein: CASSEAQGRIEAFF
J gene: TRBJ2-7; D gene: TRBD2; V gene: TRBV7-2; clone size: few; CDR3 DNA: TGTGCCAGCAGCTTAGACCCCCTAGCGGGATACAATGAGCAGTACTTC; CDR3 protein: CASSLDPLAGYNEQYF
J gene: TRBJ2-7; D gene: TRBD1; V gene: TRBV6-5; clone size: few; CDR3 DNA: TGTGCCAGCAGATATCCAGGGGGAAAGAGCAACGAGCAGTACTTC; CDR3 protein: CASRYPGGKSNEQYF